The TCR beta chain described here comes from a study of PD-1 blockade in classical Hodgkin lymphoma. Study observations and caveats: CD4+ TCR diversity, unlike CD8+, climbed significantly by C4D1.

The method was immunoSEQ multiplex PCR; TCRdb's version includes in-frame clones alone and lacks a portion of them. The sample carries about 43,000 clones, around 70% recorded once. There are 15 residues in the CDR3. The germline V gene has CDR1 SGDLS and CDR2 YYNGEE. Trimming removed 4 bases at V and 1 base at J, with 11 bases between. Ten or more counts support this clone. Its antigen is not identified. Autologous stem cell transplantation was followed by relapse in every patient, and brentuximab vedotin exposure varied. Complete response, partial response or progressive disease constituted the best response categories observed.

The TCR sequence derives from a human donor with classical Hodgkin lymphoma. Sequencing was performed on peripheral blood mononuclear cells (PBMCs), taken at baseline. V is TRBV9 and J is TRBJ2-2, with D possibly TRBD1 on 6 matching bases. The CDR3, as DNA: TGTGCCAGCAGCCCCTGGGGACAGAACACCGGGGAGCTGTTTTTT. It is translated as CASSPWGQNTGELFF.